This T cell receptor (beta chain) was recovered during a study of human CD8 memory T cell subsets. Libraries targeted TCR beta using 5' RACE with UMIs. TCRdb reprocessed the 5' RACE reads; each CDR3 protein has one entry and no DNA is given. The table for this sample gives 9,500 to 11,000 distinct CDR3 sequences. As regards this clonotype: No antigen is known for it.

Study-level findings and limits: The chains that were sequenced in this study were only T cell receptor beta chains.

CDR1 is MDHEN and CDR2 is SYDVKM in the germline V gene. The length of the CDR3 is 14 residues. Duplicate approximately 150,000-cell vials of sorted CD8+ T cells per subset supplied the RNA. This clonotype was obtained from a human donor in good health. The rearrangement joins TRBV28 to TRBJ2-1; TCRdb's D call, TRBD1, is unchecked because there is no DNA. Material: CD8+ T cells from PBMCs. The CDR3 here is CASSSGERINEQFF.